A single sample is the source of the 2 T cell receptor beta chains below, sequenced in a study of response to subunit inactivated influenza vaccine (dated by TCRdb to 2016 to 2019). Libraries were constructed by RT-PCR. Sequencing was performed on an Illumina HiSeq 2500. Clones were called with MiXCR by TCRdb after fastp trimmed the public reads at Q25, and only in-frame beta chains were retained. Rows with a matching CDR3 protein are joined into one entry that keeps the most common DNA and genes. This sample has about 530,000 distinct CDR3 sequences in its table, and over 10% of those were observed once. Together, the top ten hold over 10% of the sample. In light of the paper, this sample's time point label describes: around 42 days after influenza vaccine administration. The sequencing used PBMCs from blood, collected more than 35 days after vaccination. The source of these receptors is a man between 50 and 59 years old who received an inactivated influenza vaccine. Donor details come from another sample of the same person, matched by shared clones.

CDR3 in amino acids: CASRYTGTGDYEQYF. In DNA, the CDR3 is TGTGCCAGCAGGTACACTGGGACAGGGGATTACGAGCAGTACTTC. This chain joins TRBV7-2 and TRBJ2-7; 10 nucleotides line up with TRBD1. The CDR3 is made up of 15 amino acids. V lost 6 bases, J lost 4 bases, and 9 bases stayed unmatched. Germline loops: CDR1 SGHTA, CDR2 FQGNSA.

V gene TRBV10-2 combines with J gene TRBJ2-1, with 7 bases aligning to TRBD1. The germline CDR1 and CDR2 sequences are WSHSY and SAAADI. The CDR3 runs 15 residues. Trimming took 7 bases from V and 6 from J; bases not matched to a gene: 12. The CDR3 sequence: CASIRGQELFNEQFF. CDR3 nucleotides: TGCGCCAGCATCAGAGGACAGGAGCTTTTCAATGAGCAGTTCTTC.